The clone carrying this T cell receptor (beta chain) was seen at least ten times. Antigen: not known. This CDR3 contains 15 residues. With V trimmed by 0 bases and J by 0 bases, 0 bases remained unmatched. Germline assignment: CDR1 SGDLS and CDR2 YYNGEE. This specimen comes from a study of CD8+CD57+ T cells in acquired aplastic anemia. Study details: Each DNA sample taken from sorted CD4+ and CD8+ cells came to approximately 3.3 ug on average. Study-wide points: The study identified around 28 CD8+ CDR3 sequences shared by patients and controls.

Genomic DNA was employed as the template in profiling TCR beta VDJ and CDR3. TCRdb redid the calling of the reads with MiXCR, one entry per CDR3 protein. The table shows around 180,000 distinct CDR3 sequences, with roughly 63% occurring only once. V usage is TRBV9 and J usage is TRBJ1-3; TRBD1 matches at 7 bases. Sequencing used sorted CD4+, CD8+, or CD8+CD57+ T cells (not recorded which) from PBMCs. The receptor was derived from a human donor in good health. The CDR3 coding sequence is TGTGCCAGCAGCGTAGGGGACAGCTCTGGAAACACCATATATTTT. It codes for CASSVGDSSGNTIYF.